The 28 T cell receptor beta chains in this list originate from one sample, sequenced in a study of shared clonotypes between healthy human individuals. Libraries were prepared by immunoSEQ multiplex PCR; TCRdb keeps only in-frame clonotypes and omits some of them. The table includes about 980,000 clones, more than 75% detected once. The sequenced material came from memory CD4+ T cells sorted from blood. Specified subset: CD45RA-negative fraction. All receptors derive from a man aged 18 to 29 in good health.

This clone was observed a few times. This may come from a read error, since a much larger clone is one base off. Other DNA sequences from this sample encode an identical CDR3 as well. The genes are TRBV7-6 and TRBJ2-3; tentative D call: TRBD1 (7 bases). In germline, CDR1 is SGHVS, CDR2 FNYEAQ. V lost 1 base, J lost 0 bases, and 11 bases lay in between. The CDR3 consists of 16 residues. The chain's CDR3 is CASSLDQGGSTDTQYF. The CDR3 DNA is TGTGCCAGCAGCTTAGATCAGGGGGGAAGCACAGATACGCAGTATTTT. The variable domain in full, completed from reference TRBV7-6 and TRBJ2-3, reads GAGVSQSPRYKVTKRGQDVALRCDPISGHVSLYWYRQALGQGPEFLTYFNYEAQQDKSGLPNDRFSAERPEGSISTLTIQRTEQRDSAMYRCASSLDQGGSTDTQYFGPGTRLTVL.

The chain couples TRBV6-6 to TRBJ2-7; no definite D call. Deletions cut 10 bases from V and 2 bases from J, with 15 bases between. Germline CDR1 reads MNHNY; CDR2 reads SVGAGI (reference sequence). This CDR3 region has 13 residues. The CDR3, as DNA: TGTGCCACCCATGAAAGCAATCCCTACGAGCAGTACTTC. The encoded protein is CATHESNPYEQYF.

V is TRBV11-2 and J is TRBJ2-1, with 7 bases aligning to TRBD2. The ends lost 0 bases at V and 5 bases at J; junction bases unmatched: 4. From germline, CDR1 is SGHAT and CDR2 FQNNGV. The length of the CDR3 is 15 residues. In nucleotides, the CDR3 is TGTGCCAGCAGCTTAGAGGCGGGAGCACACAATGAGCAGTTCTTC. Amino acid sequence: CASSLEAGAHNEQFF.

CDR3 DNA: TGTGCCAGCAGCACAGGTGGCGGGAGCCCAGAGACCCAGTACTTC. Amino acids: CASSTGGGSPETQYF. The V gene is TRBV5-4, the J gene TRBJ2-5, with 7 nucleotides matching TRBD2. Trimming removed 4 bases from V and 4 bases from J; junction bases left unmatched: 10. CDR3 length: 15 amino acids. CDR1 is SGHNT and CDR2 is YYREEE in the germline V gene (reference sequence).

The CDR3, as DNA: TGTGCCATCCTCGACTCTGGGGCCAACGTCCTGACTTTC. This translates into CAILDSGANVLTF. V gene TRBV6-1 combines with J gene TRBJ2-6, with D hard to call. The CDR3 runs 13 residues. In germline, CDR1 is MNHNS, CDR2 SASEGT. V was cut by 10 bases and J by 0 bases, with 7 bases left in between.

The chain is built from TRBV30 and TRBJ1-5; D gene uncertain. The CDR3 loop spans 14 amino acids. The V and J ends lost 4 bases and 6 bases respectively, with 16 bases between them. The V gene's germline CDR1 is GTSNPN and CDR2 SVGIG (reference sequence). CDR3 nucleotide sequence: TGTGCCTGGACGACGGGAGGATTAGGTCAGCCCCAGCATTTT. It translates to CAWTTGGLGQPQHF.

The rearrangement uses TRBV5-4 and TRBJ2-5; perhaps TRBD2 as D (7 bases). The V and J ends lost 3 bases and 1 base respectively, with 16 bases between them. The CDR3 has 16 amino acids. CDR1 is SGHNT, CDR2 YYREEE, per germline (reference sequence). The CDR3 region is CASSSREGGSQETQYF. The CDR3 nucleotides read TGTGCCAGCAGCTCGAGGGAGGGGGGGAGCCAAGAGACCCAGTACTTC.

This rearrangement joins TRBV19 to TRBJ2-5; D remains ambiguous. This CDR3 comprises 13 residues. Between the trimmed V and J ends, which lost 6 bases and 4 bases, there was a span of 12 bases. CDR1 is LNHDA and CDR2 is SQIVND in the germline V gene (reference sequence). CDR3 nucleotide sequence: TGTGCCAGTAGCATTCCGCGTGGAGAGACCCAGTACTTC. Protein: CASSIPRGETQYF.

The CDR3 bases are TGTGCCAGCAGTCGGGGGACAGGCAAGAATAATTCACCCCTCCACTTT. Translation gives CASSRGTGKNNSPLHF. The V call is TRBV5-6, the J call TRBJ1-6; 8 nucleotides match TRBD1. V was pared by 5 bases and J by 5 bases, with 9 bases of the junction left unmatched. Germline loops: CDR1 SGHDT, CDR2 YYEEEE. This CDR3 is built from 16 residues. Full variable domain (rest looked up from reference TRBV5-6 and TRBJ1-6): DAGVTQSPTHLIKTRGQQVTLRCSPKSGHDTVSWYQQALGQGPQFIFQYYEEEERQRGNFPDRFSGHQFPNYSSELNVNALLLGDSALYLCASSRGTGKNNSPLHFGNGTRLTVT.

In DNA form, the CDR3 reads TGTGCCATCAGTGATTTTGAGACACCAACTGAAGCTTTCTTT. It is translated as CAISDFETPTEAFF. V is TRBV10-3 and J is TRBJ1-1; no clear D. The germline gives CDR1 ENHRY, CDR2 SYGVKD. Between the trimmed V and J ends, which lost 3 bases and 5 bases, there was a span of 13 bases. The length of the CDR3 is 14 residues.

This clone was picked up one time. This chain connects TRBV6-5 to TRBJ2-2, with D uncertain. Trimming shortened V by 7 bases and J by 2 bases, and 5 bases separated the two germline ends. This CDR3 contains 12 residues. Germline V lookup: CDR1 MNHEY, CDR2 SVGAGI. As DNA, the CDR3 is TGTGCCAGCATTGGTAACACCGGGGAGCTGTTTTTT. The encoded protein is CASIGNTGELFF.

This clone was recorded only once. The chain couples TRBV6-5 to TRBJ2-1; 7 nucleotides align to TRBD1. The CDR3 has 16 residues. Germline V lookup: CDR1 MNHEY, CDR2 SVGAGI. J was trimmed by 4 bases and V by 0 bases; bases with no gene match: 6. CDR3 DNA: TGTGCCAGCAGTTACTCCGGGACAGTCACTTACAATGAGCAGTTCTTC. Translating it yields CASSYSGTVTYNEQFF.

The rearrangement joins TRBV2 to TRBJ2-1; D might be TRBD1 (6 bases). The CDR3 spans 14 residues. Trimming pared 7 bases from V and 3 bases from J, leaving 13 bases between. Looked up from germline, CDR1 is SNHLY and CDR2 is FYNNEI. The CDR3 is CASMSRGLYNEQFF. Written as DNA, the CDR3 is TGTGCCAGCATGTCCAGGGGCCTCTACAATGAGCAGTTCTTC.

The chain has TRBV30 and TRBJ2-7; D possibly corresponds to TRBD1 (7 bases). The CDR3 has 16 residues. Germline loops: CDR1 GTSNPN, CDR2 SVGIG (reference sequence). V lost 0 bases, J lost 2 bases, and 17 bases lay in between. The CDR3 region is CAWSVPRSGGTYEQYF. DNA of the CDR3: TGTGCCTGGAGTGTACCGCGGTCAGGGGGGACCTACGAGCAGTACTTC.

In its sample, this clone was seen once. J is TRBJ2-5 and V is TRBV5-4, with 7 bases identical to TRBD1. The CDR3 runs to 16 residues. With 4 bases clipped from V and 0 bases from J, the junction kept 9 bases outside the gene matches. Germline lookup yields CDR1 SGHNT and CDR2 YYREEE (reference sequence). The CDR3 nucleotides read TGTGCCAGCAGCCTAAGGACAGGAGCGTACCAAGAGACCCAGTACTTC. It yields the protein CASSLRTGAYQETQYF.

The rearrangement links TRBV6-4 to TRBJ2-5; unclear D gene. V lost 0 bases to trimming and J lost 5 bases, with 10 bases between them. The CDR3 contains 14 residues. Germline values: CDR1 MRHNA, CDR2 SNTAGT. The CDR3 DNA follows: TGTGCCAGCAGTGACTCCTGGGGTAGCGAGACCCAGTACTTC. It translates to CASSDSWGSETQYF.

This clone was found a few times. The chain's CDR3 is CASSMTGNQPQHF. CDR3 DNA: TGTGCCAGTAGTATGACAGGCAATCAGCCCCAGCATTTT. The rearrangement uses TRBV19 and TRBJ1-5, with TRBD1 as a possible D gene (5 bases). The CDR3 has 13 amino acids. Germline V gene sequence: CDR1 LNHDA, CDR2 SQIVND (reference sequence). The V end was cut by 3 bases, the J end by 2 bases, with 5 bases between.

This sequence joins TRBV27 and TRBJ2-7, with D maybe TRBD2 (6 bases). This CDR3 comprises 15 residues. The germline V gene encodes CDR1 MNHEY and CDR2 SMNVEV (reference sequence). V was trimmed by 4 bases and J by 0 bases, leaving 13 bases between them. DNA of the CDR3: TGTGCCAGCAGTTCCGGGACTCCCCGCTCCTACGAGCAGTACTTC. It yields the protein CASSSGTPRSYEQYF.

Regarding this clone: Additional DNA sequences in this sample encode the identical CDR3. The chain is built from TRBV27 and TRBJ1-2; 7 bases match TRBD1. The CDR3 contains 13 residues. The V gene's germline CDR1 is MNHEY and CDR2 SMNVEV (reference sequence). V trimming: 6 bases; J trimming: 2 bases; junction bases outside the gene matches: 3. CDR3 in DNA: TGTGCCAGCAGCCCACAGGGGAACTATGGCTACACCTTC. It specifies CASSPQGNYGYTF.

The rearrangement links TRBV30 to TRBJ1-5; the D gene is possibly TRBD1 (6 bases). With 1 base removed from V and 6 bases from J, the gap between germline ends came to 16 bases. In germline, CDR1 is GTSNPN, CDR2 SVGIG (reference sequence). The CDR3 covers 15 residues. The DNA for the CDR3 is TGTGCCTGGAGTGGAAAAGGACAGTTACCTCAGCCCCAGCATTTT. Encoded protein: CAWSGKGQLPQPQHF.

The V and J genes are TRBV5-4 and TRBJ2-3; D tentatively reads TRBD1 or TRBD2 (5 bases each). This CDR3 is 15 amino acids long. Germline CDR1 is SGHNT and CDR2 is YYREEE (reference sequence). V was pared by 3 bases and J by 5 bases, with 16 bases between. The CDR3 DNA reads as TGTGCCAGCAGCTCCAGGGCTTTGGGAGAAGATACGCAGTATTTT. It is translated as CASSSRALGEDTQYF.

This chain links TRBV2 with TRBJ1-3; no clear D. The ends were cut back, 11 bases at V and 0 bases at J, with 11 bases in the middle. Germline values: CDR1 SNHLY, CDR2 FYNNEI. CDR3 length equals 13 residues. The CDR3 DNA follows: TGTGCCGTCAAAACAGTCTCTGGAAACACCATATATTTT. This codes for CAVKTVSGNTIYF.

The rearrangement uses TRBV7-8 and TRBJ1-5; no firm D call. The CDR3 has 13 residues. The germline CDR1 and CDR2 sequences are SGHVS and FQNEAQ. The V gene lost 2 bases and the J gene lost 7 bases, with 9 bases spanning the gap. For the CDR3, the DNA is TGTGCCAGCAGCTTAAATACCCAACAGCCCCAGCATTTT. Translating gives CASSLNTQQPQHF.

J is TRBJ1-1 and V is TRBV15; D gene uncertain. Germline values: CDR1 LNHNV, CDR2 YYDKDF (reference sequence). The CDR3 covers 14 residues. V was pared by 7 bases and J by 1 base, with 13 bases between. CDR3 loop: CATKARNKNTEAFF. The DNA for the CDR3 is TGTGCCACCAAGGCCAGGAATAAGAACACTGAAGCTTTCTTT.

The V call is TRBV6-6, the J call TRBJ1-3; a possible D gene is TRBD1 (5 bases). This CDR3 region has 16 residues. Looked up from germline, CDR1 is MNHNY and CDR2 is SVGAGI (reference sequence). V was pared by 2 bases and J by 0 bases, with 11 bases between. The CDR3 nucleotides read TGTGCCAGCAGTTACGGGGGGGTAAGCTCTGGAAACACCATATATTTT. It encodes CASSYGGVSSGNTIYF.

CDR3 in DNA: TGTGCCAGCAGTTACTCGAACGTCCCCGGGGAGCTGTTTTTT. It translates to CASSYSNVPGELFF. The V gene is TRBV6-5, the J gene TRBJ2-2, with D unresolved. The CDR3 loop spans 14 amino acids. Germline V gene sequence: CDR1 MNHEY, CDR2 SVGAGI. V gave up 0 bases and J gave up 6 bases, with 8 bases separating them.

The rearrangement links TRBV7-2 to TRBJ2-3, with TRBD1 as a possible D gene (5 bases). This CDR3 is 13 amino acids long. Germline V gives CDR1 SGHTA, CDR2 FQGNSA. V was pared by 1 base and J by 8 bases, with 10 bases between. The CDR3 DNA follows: TGTGCCAGCAGCTTAGAACGACAGTCTACGCAGTATTTT. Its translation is CASSLERQSTQYF. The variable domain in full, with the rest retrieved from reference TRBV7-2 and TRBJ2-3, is GAGVSQSPSNKVTEKGKDVELRCDPISGHTALYWYRQSLGQGLEFLIYFQGNSAPDKSGLPSDRFSAERTGGSVSTLTIQRTQQEDSAVYLCASSLERQSTQYFGPGTRLTVL.

The CDR3 loop is CASLASSGNTIYF. The CDR3 DNA is TGTGCCAGTCTGGCAAGCTCTGGAAACACCATATATTTT. V gene TRBV19 combines with J gene TRBJ1-3, with D unresolved. Germline V gene sequence: CDR1 LNHDA, CDR2 SQIVND (reference sequence). V lost 8 bases to trimming and J lost 0 bases, with 8 bases between them. The CDR3 consists of 13 residues.